Each of the 32 T cell receptor beta chains below was sequenced from the same sample in a study of blood T cell repertoires in COVID-19. The method was immunoSEQ multiplex PCR; TCRdb's version includes in-frame clones alone and lacks a portion of them. The table records a few hundred thousand clones, approximately 78% of them present only once. The sequencing sample was made of PBMCs or T cells enriched from blood (not recorded which). All receptors derive from a man aged 35 to 55 who had recovered from COVID-19.

V gene TRBV6-5 combines with J gene TRBJ2-3, with TRBD2 identical over 7 bases. Germline V lookup: CDR1 MNHEY, CDR2 SVGAGI. CDR3 length equals 14 residues. V trimming: 2 bases; J trimming: 4 bases; junction bases outside the gene matches: 3. CDR3 protein: CASSYRDYSDTQYF. The CDR3 bases are TGTGCCAGCAGTTACAGGGACTATTCAGATACGCAGTATTTT.

The J gene is TRBJ2-3, the V gene TRBV2; D may be TRBD2 (6 bases). CDR3 size: 15 residues. V was cut by 8 bases and J by 0 bases, with 15 bases left in between. The germline V gene has CDR1 SNHLY and CDR2 FYNNEI. CDR3 loop: CASRRRDVSTDTQYF. The CDR3 DNA reads as TGTGCCAGCCGGCGGCGGGACGTAAGCACAGATACGCAGTATTTT.

The genes are TRBV5-1 and TRBJ2-1; TRBD2 is a possible D gene (5 bases). The V gene's germline CDR1 is SGHRS and CDR2 YFSETQ. This CDR3 is built from 16 residues. Trimming removed 4 bases at V and 0 bases at J, with 14 bases between. CDR3 in amino acids: CASSLFGESSYNEQFF. CDR3 coding DNA: TGCGCCAGCAGCCTTTTCGGGGAGAGCTCCTACAATGAGCAGTTCTTC.

The J gene is TRBJ2-2, the V gene TRBV9, with TRBD2 matching 11 bases. This CDR3 has 15 amino acids. J lost 6 bases, V lost 4 bases, and 5 bases had no gene match. Germline V gives CDR1 SGDLS, CDR2 YYNGEE. Here the CDR3 reads CASSTSGRSSGELFF. The CDR3 DNA is TGTGCCAGCAGCACTAGCGGGAGAAGCTCCGGGGAGCTGTTTTTT. Combining the CDR3 with reference TRBV9 and TRBJ2-2 gives the whole variable domain DSGVTQTPKHLITATGQRVTLRCSPRSGDLSVYWYQQSLDQGLQFLIQYYNGEERAKGNILERFSAQQFPDLHSELNLSSLELGDSALYFCASSTSGRSSGELFFGEGSRLTVL.

There are a few counts of this clone. The same CDR3 also results from other DNA sequences found in this sample. The rearrangement joins TRBV19 to TRBJ2-1; 9 bases are a match to TRBD2. The length of the CDR3 is 15 residues. Germline V gives CDR1 LNHDA, CDR2 SQIVND (reference sequence). The ends lost 6 bases at V and 1 base at J; junction bases unmatched: 4. The CDR3 DNA is TGTGCCAGTAGCTTTAGCGGGAGTTCCTACAATGAGCAGTTCTTC. It codes for CASSFSGSSYNEQFF.

The chain recombines TRBV18 with TRBJ1-3, with TRBD1 as a possible D gene (6 bases). Germline CDR1 reads KGHSH; CDR2 reads LQKENI. Deletions cut 8 bases from V and 3 bases from J, with 14 bases between. The CDR3 has 14 amino acids. CDR3 in DNA: TGTGCCAGCACCCCGGGGGGCAGTGGAAACACCATATATTTT. This codes for CASTPGGSGNTIYF.

The chain is built from TRBV19 and TRBJ1-1; 8 nucleotides align to TRBD1. The V gene's germline CDR1 is LNHDA and CDR2 SQIVND (reference sequence). The trim removed 3 bases at V and 6 bases at J, leaving 18 bases unmatched. The CDR3 has 18 amino acids. The CDR3 DNA follows: TGTGCCAGTAGTATCAGTGGACCAGGGGGCCAACAGGACGCTGAAGCTTTCTTT. Protein: CASSISGPGGQQDAEAFF. Combining the CDR3 with reference TRBV19 and TRBJ1-1 gives the whole variable domain DGGITQSPKYLFRKEGQNVTLSCEQNLNHDAMYWYRQDPGQGLRLIYYSQIVNDFQKGDIAEGYSVSREKKESFPLTVTSAQKNPTAFYLCASSISGPGGQQDAEAFFGQGTRLTVV.

The gene calls are TRBV5-4 and TRBJ1-2, with D tentatively TRBD1 (5 bases). The CDR3 runs 14 residues. In germline, CDR1 is SGHNT, CDR2 YYREEE (reference sequence). V dropped 4 bases and J dropped 0 bases, with 10 bases sitting between them. The CDR3 DNA is TGTGCCAGCAGCCCGGACAAGACTAACTATGGCTACACCTTC. This codes for CASSPDKTNYGYTF. Variable domain in full (rest from reference TRBV5-4 and TRBJ1-2): ETGVTQSPTHLIKTRGQQVTLRCSSQSGHNTVSWYQQALGQGPQFIFQYYREEENGRGNFPPRFSGLQFPNYSSELNVNALELDDSALYLCASSPDKTNYGYTFGSGTRLTVV.

This chain uses TRBV2 with TRBJ2-3, with no clear D. CDR1 and CDR2 from the germline V gene are SNHLY and FYNNEI. Trimming stripped 4 bases from V and 4 bases from J, with 9 bases between. The CDR3 has 13 amino acids. CDR3 loop: CASSVSFPDTQYF. The CDR3 nucleotides are TGTGCCAGCAGTGTTTCATTTCCAGATACGCAGTATTTT. Full variable domain (outside the CDR3, taken from reference TRBV2 and TRBJ2-3): EPEVTQTPSHQVTQMGQEVILRCVPISNHLYFYWYRQILGQKVEFLVSFYNNEISEKSEIFDDQFSVERPDGSNFTLKIRSTKLEDSAMYFCASSVSFPDTQYFGPGTRLTVL.

The chain combines TRBV9 with TRBJ2-5, with D perhaps TRBD2 (6 bases). Deletions cut 0 bases from V and 2 bases from J, with 8 bases between. The germline V gene encodes CDR1 SGDLS and CDR2 YYNGEE. The CDR3 covers 14 residues. CDR3 residues: CASSVGTMQETQYF. The CDR3 bases are TGTGCCAGCAGCGTAGGGACTATGCAAGAGACCCAGTACTTC. Full variable domain (rest looked up from reference TRBV9 and TRBJ2-5): DSGVTQTPKHLITATGQRVTLRCSPRSGDLSVYWYQQSLDQGLQFLIQYYNGEERAKGNILERFSAQQFPDLHSELNLSSLELGDSALYFCASSVGTMQETQYFGPGTRLLVL.

The gene calls are TRBV12-5 and TRBJ1-5; D is possibly TRBD1 (5 bases). CDR3 length: 19 amino acids. Trimming stripped 9 bases from V and 0 bases from J, with 27 bases between. Germline-derived CDR1 and CDR2 are LGHNT and FRNRAP. CDR3 DNA: TGTGCTAGCCGTAAAACCGGGGGGGAAAAGGCTTATAGCAATCAGCCCCAGCATTTT. It is translated as CASRKTGGEKAYSNQPQHF.

The chain recombines TRBV13 with TRBJ1-3; tentatively, D is TRBD1 (5 bases). The CDR3 is 18 residues long. V shed 3 bases and J shed 0 bases, with 18 bases lying between them. Per the germline V gene, CDR1 is PRHDT and CDR2 is FYEKMQ (reference sequence). Here the CDR3 reads CASSLGRGRTYSGNTIYF. In DNA form, the CDR3 reads TGTGCCAGCAGCTTGGGGAGGGGCAGGACCTACTCTGGAAACACCATATATTTT.

The rearrangement joins TRBV18 to TRBJ2-3, with 15 bases matching TRBD2. CDR1 KGHSH and CDR2 LQKENI come from the germline V gene. The V segment lost 3 bases and the J segment 3 bases; nucleotides outside the gene matches: 13. CDR3 length equals 20 residues. The CDR3 loop is CASSPRGRTSGGADTDTQYF. DNA of the CDR3: TGTGCCAGCTCACCTCGCGGCCGGACTAGCGGGGGGGCCGATACAGATACGCAGTATTTT.

This clone was found once. The rearrangement links TRBV24-1 to TRBJ2-1; D is possibly TRBD2 (7 bases). The CDR3 spans 15 residues. Trimming pared 3 bases from V and 7 bases from J, leaving 15 bases between. Per the germline V gene, CDR1 is KGHDR and CDR2 is SFDVKD. The CDR3 reads CATSDIGGRENEQFF. The CDR3, as DNA: TGTGCCACCAGTGATATCGGGGGGCGGGAGAATGAGCAGTTCTTC.

The chain links TRBV27 to TRBJ1-6, with a possible D match to TRBD1 (6 bases). This CDR3 has 15 residues. The germline gives CDR1 MNHEY, CDR2 SMNVEV (reference sequence). Trimming pared 10 bases from V and 3 bases from J, leaving 16 bases between. In DNA, the CDR3 is TGTGCCACCCCTAACAGGGAGAACTATAATTCACCCCTCCACTTT. This sequence encodes CATPNRENYNSPLHF.

The rearrangement uses TRBV2 and TRBJ2-5; 13 nucleotides agree with TRBD2. Trimming at V came to 5 bases and at J to 3 bases, leaving 3 bases not matched to a gene. CDR1 is SNHLY and CDR2 is FYNNEI in the germline V gene. The CDR3 loop spans 15 amino acids. CDR3 sequence: CASSTGTSGEETQYF. The DNA for the CDR3 is TGTGCCAGCAGTACCGGGACTAGCGGGGAAGAGACCCAGTACTTC. The full variable domain, rest sourced from reference TRBV2 and TRBJ2-5, is EPEVTQTPSHQVTQMGQEVILRCVPISNHLYFYWYRQILGQKVEFLVSFYNNEISEKSEIFDDQFSVERPDGSNFTLKIRSTKLEDSAMYFCASSTGTSGEETQYFGPGTRLLVL.

This sequence joins TRBV4-1 and TRBJ2-2, with D possibly matching TRBD1 (5 bases). There are 15 residues in the CDR3. Trimming shortened V by 4 bases and J by 2 bases, and 11 bases separated the two germline ends. Germline assignment: CDR1 MGHRA and CDR2 YSYEKL. The CDR3: CASSRSGPNTGELFF. DNA of the CDR3: TGCGCCAGCAGCCGGTCAGGGCCAAACACCGGGGAGCTGTTTTTT.

J is TRBJ1-4 and V is TRBV27, with 7 bases fitting TRBD1. V gave up 0 bases and J gave up 4 bases; unmatched junction bases: 26. Germline loops: CDR1 MNHEY, CDR2 SMNVEV (reference sequence). The CDR3 is 23 residues long. Written as DNA, the CDR3 is TGTGCCAGCAGTTTATCGGCCCACCAGGGGGGCGCGAGCCGCGGTAGGGATAATGAAAAACTGTTTTTT. Amino acid sequence: CASSLSAHQGGASRGRDNEKLFF.

This rearrangement joins TRBV6-5 to TRBJ1-6; TRBD1 is a possible D gene (5 bases). Germline V gene sequence: CDR1 MNHEY, CDR2 SVGAGI. The CDR3 covers 15 residues. Trimming pared 0 bases from V and 6 bases from J, leaving 9 bases between. The CDR3 nucleotides read TGTGCCAGCAGTTACTCGGGGCACGGTAATTCACCCCTCCACTTT. This sequence encodes CASSYSGHGNSPLHF.

CDR3 in amino acids: CAWTEGHEQYF. The CDR3 nucleotides read TGTGCCTGGACGGAGGGCCACGAGCAGTACTTC. The chain recombines TRBV30 with TRBJ2-7, with a possible D match to TRBD2 (6 bases). Germline values: CDR1 GTSNPN, CDR2 SVGIG (reference sequence). The CDR3 is 11 amino acids. The ends were cut back, 4 bases at V and 5 bases at J, with 9 bases in the middle. The whole variable domain, remainder taken from reference TRBV30 and TRBJ2-7, is SQTIHQWPATLVQPVGSPLSLECTVEGTSNPNLYWYRQAAGRGLQLLFYSVGIGQISSEVPQNLSASRPQDRQFILSSKKLLLSDSGFYLCAWTEGHEQYFGPGTRLTVT.

V and J are TRBV7-6 and TRBJ1-5; D is unresolved. The CDR3 is 13 residues long. Between the trimmed V and J ends, which lost 3 bases and 6 bases, there was a span of 9 bases. Germline-derived CDR1 and CDR2 are SGHVS and FNYEAQ. CDR3 protein: CASSLKIGQPQHF. The CDR3 DNA sequence: TGTGCCAGCAGCTTGAAGATCGGTCAGCCCCAGCATTTT.

The genes are TRBV5-1 and TRBJ2-1; D is perhaps TRBD2 (6 bases). There are 15 residues in the CDR3. Germline CDR1 is SGHRS and CDR2 is YFSETQ. The V end lost 2 bases, the J end lost 4 bases, and 13 bases lay between the germline ends. The DNA for the CDR3 is TGCGCCAGCAGCTTTGGGGGAGGACCATACAATGAGCAGTTCTTC. It specifies CASSFGGGPYNEQFF.

The chain combines TRBV9 with TRBJ2-7, with 7 bases aligning to TRBD1. Losses at the gene ends were 2 bases for V and 6 bases for J; bases not matched to a gene: 2. CDR1 is SGDLS, CDR2 YYNGEE, per germline. This CDR3 spans 12 amino acids. CDR3 sequence reads: CASSVSGGEQYF. Written as DNA, the CDR3 is TGTGCCAGCAGCGTTTCAGGGGGCGAGCAGTACTTC.

This chain uses TRBV9 with TRBJ2-7, with D perhaps TRBD2 (5 bases). The CDR3 is made up of 14 amino acids. Germline loops: CDR1 SGDLS, CDR2 YYNGEE. Trimming removed 0 bases from V and 2 bases from J, with 9 bases in between. The CDR3 nucleotides read TGTGCCAGCAGCGTAGTATCGGGGACCTACGAGCAGTACTTC. Its protein is CASSVVSGTYEQYF.

This clone came up a few times. This chain connects TRBV30 to TRBJ1-2, with D possibly being TRBD1 (5 bases). From germline, CDR1 is GTSNPN and CDR2 SVGIG (reference sequence). Trimming pared 2 bases from V and 8 bases from J, leaving 9 bases between. The CDR3 contains 11 residues. CDR3 coding DNA: TGTGCCTGGAGTATTGGGGGGGGCTACACCTTC. Its translation is CAWSIGGGYTF. The full variable domain, rest sourced from reference TRBV30 and TRBJ1-2, is SQTIHQWPATLVQPVGSPLSLECTVEGTSNPNLYWYRQAAGRGLQLLFYSVGIGQISSEVPQNLSASRPQDRQFILSSKKLLLSDSGFYLCAWSIGGGYTFGSGTRLTVV.

The CDR3 DNA sequence: TGTGCCAGCAGTTTCCGACCTACCCTTGATGAGGGACAGGTCTACACCGGGGAGCTGTTTTTT. Encoded protein: CASSFRPTLDEGQVYTGELFF. The rearrangement uses TRBV27 and TRBJ2-2; TRBD1 matches at 8 bases. Unmatched junction bases numbered 21, after V lost 3 bases and J lost 3 bases. CDR3 length equals 21 residues. Germline loops: CDR1 MNHEY, CDR2 SMNVEV (reference sequence).

Only a few counts were recorded for this clone. The chain recombines TRBV19 with TRBJ1-1; D ambiguous. CDR3 length: 14 residues. Trimming shortened V by 0 bases and J by 4 bases, and 9 bases separated the two germline ends. Looked up from germline, CDR1 is LNHDA and CDR2 is SQIVND (reference sequence). The CDR3 sequence: CASSIDPGVTEAFF. The CDR3 DNA reads as TGTGCCAGTAGTATAGACCCAGGTGTCACTGAAGCTTTCTTT. Looking up the rest from reference TRBV19 and TRBJ1-1 gives the full variable domain: DGGITQSPKYLFRKEGQNVTLSCEQNLNHDAMYWYRQDPGQGLRLIYYSQIVNDFQKGDIAEGYSVSREKKESFPLTVTSAQKNPTAFYLCASSIDPGVTEAFFGQGTRLTVV.

This clone has only a few counts. CDR3: CASSQDWGQGARNTIYF. The CDR3 DNA reads TGTGCCAGCAGCCAAGATTGGGGGCAGGGGGCTAGAAACACCATATATTTT. This chain joins TRBV3-1 (or the pseudogene TRBV3-2) and TRBJ1-3; 8 bases line up with TRBD1. CDR1 is LGHDT, CDR2 YNNKEL, per germline (reference sequence). V shed 0 bases and J 5 bases; nucleotides not matched to a gene: 9. The CDR3 sequence is 17 residues long.

The genes are TRBV29-1 and TRBJ2-1, with TRBD2 identical over 10 bases. Germline V gene data show CDR1 as SQVTM and CDR2 as ANQGSEA. The CDR3 has 15 amino acids. J lost 7 bases, V lost 6 bases, and 12 bases had no gene match. CDR3 sequence (DNA): TGCAGCGTCCCCCGTCTAGCGGGAGTGGGAAATGAGCAGTTCTTC. It specifies CSVPRLAGVGNEQFF.

The table lists this clone with a few counts. The chain combines TRBV5-1 with TRBJ1-4, with 8 bases that match TRBD1. CDR3 length equals 13 residues. V trimming: 7 bases; J trimming: 13 bases; junction bases outside the gene matches: 12. Germline V lookup: CDR1 SGHRS, CDR2 YFSETQ. CDR3 residues: CASSSGQGGRLFF. Written as DNA, the CDR3 is TGCGCCAGCTCGTCAGGACAGGGAGGACGACTGTTTTTT.

CDR3 region: CASSTEGGTGDIGYEQYF. The CDR3 bases are TGTGCCAGCAGCACCGAGGGGGGGACAGGGGATATCGGCTACGAGCAGTACTTC. This chain connects TRBV21-1 to TRBJ2-7; the table's D call of TRBD1 was not tested on the DNA. TRBV21-1 is flagged as a pseudogene. The CDR3 is made up of 18 amino acids.

This rearrangement joins TRBV5-6 to TRBJ1-1; 8 bases line up with TRBD1. This CDR3 is 16 amino acids long. Germline V gene sequence: CDR1 SGHDT, CDR2 YYEEEE. J gave up 1 base and V 3 bases, and 8 bases lay outside the gene matches. The DNA for the CDR3 is TGTGCCAGCAGCTCTTTGACAGGGGTTAGGAACACTGAAGCTTTCTTT. This codes for CASSSLTGVRNTEAFF. The entire variable domain, with the rest obtained from reference TRBV5-6 and TRBJ1-1, is as follows: DAGVTQSPTHLIKTRGQQVTLRCSPKSGHDTVSWYQQALGQGPQFIFQYYEEEERQRGNFPDRFSGHQFPNYSSELNVNALLLGDSALYLCASSSLTGVRNTEAFFGQGTRLTVV.